This T cell receptor beta chain was identified in a study of cytomegalovirus exposure and HLA in healthy donors. Study-level information: Unique TCRs from HLA-typed donors, 70 million to 100 million of them, were held in an early data release.

In the PCR, 60 Vbeta and 13 Jbeta primers were used. TCRdb's copy holds only in-frame clones and misses some; the assay was immunoSEQ multiplex PCR. The sample yields some 65,000 clones, less than 75% seen once. This CDR3 contains 13 residues. Trimming removed 7 bases from V and 7 bases from J, with 14 bases in between. Germline lookup yields CDR1 MNHEY and CDR2 SVGAGI. Remarks on this clone: Its antigen is not known.

Whole-study results and caveats: Serostatus for CMV was the only available immune exposure information. Sequencing likely caused a cluster of highly shared sequence variants. Earlier analysis looked at TCR beta V segments, and most were productive about 87% or about 30% of the time.

Sequencing was performed on PBMCs. V usage is TRBV6-5 and J usage is TRBJ2-1; the D gene is possibly TRBD2 (5 bases). The clonotype originates from a man in his fifties in good health and CMV-seropositive. CDR3 protein: CASTSRGVNEQFF. CDR3 DNA: TGTGCCAGCACATCACGGGGAGTAAATGAGCAGTTCTTC.